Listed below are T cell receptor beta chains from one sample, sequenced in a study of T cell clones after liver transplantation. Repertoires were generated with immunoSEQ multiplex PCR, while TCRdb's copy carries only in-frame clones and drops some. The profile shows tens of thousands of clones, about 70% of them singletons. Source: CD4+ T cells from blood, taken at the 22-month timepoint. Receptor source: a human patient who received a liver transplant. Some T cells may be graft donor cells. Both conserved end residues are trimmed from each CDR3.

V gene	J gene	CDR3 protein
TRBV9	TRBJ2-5	ASSGLELETQY
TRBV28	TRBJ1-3	ASSSGQSGNTIY
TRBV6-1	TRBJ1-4	ASSGNRGGLEKLF
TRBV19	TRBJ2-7	ASKRQESYEQY
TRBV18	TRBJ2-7	ASSPPAGTEQY
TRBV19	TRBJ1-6	ASRGIGDSPLH
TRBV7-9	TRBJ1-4	ASSAQTGSVEKLF
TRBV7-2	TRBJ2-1	ASSRTGRGTYNEQF
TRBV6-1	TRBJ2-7	ASSRDRDYEQY
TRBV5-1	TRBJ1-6	ASTPIEGGNSPLH
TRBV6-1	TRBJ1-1	ASARGRGGTEAF
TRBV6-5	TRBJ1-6	ASSYTTGDDSPLH
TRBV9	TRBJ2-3	ASSPREGGTDTQY
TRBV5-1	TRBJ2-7	ASSLEGQKGGEQY
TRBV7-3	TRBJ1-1	ASSLTYSEDTEAF
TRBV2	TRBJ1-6	ASRSRGKSPLH
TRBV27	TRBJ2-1	ASSLTRAEGNEQF
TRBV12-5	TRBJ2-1	ASGLDLTGFVVWDEQF
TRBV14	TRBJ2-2	ASSKLRGPTGELF
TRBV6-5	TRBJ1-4	ASSAGTQWNEKLF
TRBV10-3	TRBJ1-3	AISESSGNTIY
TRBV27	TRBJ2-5	ASSLMASGTETQY
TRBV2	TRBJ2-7	ASTLSLAAPGGGYEQY
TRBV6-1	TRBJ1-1	ASRVTGNPEAF
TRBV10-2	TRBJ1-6	ASRTGNSPLH
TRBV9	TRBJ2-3	ASSSKRAGAVEGQY
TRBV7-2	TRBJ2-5	ASSLGDFGRGGLETQY
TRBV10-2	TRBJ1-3	ASSEQGGNTIY
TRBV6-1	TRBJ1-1	ASSEGGMEREAF
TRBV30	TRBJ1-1	AWSVQLEAF
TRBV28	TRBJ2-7	ASSLGRGEQY
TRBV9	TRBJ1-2	ASSVAPGSNYGYT